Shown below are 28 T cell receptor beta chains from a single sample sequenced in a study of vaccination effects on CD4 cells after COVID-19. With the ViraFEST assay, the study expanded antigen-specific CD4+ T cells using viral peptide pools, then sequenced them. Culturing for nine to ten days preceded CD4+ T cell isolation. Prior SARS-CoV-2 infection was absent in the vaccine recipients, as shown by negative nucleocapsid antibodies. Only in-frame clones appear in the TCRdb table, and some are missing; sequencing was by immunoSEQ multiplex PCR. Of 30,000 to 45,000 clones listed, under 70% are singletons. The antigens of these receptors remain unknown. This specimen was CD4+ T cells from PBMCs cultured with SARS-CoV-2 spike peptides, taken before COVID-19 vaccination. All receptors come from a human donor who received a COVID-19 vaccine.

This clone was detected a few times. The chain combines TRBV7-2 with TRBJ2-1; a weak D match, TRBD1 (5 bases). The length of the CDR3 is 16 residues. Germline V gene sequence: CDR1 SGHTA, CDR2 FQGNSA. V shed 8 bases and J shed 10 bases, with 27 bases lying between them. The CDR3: CASRPQGRGLRGEQFF. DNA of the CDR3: TGTGCCAGCCGGCCACAAGGAAGGGGTTTAAGGGGCGAGCAGTTCTTC.

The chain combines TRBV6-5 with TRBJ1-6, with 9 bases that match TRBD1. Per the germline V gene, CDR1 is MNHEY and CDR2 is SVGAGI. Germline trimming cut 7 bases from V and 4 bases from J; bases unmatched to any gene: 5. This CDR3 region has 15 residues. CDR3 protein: CASIPTGGYNSPLHF. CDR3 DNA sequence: TGTGCCAGCATCCCGACAGGGGGTTATAATTCACCCCTCCACTTT.

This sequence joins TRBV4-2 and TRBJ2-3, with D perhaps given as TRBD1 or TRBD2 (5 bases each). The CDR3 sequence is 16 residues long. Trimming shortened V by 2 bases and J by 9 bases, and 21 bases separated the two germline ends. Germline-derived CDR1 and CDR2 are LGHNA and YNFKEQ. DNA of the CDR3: TGTGCCAGCAGCCAAACTACCGGGACCTACGTGGGCACGCAGTATTTT. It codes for CASSQTTGTYVGTQYF.

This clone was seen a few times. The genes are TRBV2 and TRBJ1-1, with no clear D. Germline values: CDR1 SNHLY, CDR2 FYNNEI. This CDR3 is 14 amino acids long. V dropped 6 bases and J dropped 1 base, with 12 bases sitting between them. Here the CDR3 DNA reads TGTGCCAGCAGAAAAGACCTCGCGAACACTGAAGCTTTCTTT. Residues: CASRKDLANTEAFF.

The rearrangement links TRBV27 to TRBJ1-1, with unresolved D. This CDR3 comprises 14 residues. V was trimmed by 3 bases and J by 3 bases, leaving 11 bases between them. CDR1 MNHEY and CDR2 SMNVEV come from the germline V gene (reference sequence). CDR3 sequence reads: CASSLGIRDTEAFF. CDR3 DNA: TGTGCCAGCAGTTTGGGGATTCGGGACACTGAAGCTTTCTTT.

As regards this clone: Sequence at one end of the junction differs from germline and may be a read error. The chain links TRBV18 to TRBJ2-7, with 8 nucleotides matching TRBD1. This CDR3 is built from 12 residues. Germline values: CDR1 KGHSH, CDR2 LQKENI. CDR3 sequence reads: CASSPEIGTGQF. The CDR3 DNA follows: TGTGCCAGCTCACCAGAGATTGGGACAGGCCAATTC.

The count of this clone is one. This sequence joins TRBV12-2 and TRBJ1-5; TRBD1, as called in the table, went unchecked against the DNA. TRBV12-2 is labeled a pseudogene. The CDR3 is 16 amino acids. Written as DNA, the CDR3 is TGTGCAAGTCGCTTTTCAGGGGCGTATAGCAATCAGCCCCAGCATTTT. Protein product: CASRFSGAYSNQPQHF.

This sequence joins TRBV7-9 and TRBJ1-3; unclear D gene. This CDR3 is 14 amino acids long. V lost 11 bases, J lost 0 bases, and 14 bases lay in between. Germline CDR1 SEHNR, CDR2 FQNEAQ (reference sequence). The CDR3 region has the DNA TGTGCCCAAAGGGCGGGGAACTCTGGAAACACCATATATTTT. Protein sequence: CAQRAGNSGNTIYF.

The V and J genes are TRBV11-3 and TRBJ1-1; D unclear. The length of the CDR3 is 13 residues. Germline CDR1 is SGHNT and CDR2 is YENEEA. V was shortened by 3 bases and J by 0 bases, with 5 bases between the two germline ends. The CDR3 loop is CASSLGLNTEAFF. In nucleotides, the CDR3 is TGTGCCAGCAGCTTGGGGTTGAACACTGAAGCTTTCTTT.

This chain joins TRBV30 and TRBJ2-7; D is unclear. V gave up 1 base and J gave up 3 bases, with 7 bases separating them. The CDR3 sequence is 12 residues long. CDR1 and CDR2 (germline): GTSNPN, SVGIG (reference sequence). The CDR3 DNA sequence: TGTGCCTGGAGTGCGGCGTACTACGAGCAGTACTTC. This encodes CAWSAAYYEQYF.

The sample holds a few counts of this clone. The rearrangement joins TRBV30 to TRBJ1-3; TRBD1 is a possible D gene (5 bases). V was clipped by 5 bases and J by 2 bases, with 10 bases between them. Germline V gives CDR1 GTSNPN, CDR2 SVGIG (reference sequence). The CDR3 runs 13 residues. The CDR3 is CAWGTVAGNTIYF. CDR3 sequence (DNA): TGTGCCTGGGGGACGGTTGCTGGAAACACCATATATTTT.

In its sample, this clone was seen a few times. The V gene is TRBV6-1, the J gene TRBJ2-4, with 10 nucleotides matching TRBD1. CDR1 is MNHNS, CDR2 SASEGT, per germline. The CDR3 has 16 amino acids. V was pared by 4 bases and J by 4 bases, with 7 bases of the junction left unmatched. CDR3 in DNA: TGTGCCAGCAGTGCGTTCCGGGACAGGGGAAAAAACATTCAGTACTTC. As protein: CASSAFRDRGKNIQYF.

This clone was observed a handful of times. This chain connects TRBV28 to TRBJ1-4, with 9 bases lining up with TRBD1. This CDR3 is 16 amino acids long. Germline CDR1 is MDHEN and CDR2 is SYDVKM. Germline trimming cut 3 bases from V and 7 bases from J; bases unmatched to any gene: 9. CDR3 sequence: CASSFPGQGTFEKLFF. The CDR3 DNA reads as TGTGCCAGCAGTTTTCCAGGACAGGGGACGTTTGAAAAACTGTTTTTT.

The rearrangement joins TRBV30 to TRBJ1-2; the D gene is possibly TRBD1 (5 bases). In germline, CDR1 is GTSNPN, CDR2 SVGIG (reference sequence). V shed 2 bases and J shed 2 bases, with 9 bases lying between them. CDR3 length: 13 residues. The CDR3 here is CAWSRGENYGYTF. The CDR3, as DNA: TGTGCCTGGAGTCGGGGGGAGAACTATGGCTACACCTTC. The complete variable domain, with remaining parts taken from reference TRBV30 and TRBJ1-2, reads SQTIHQWPATLVQPVGSPLSLECTVEGTSNPNLYWYRQAAGRGLQLLFYSVGIGQISSEVPQNLSASRPQDRQFILSSKKLLLSDSGFYLCAWSRGENYGYTFGSGTRLTVV.

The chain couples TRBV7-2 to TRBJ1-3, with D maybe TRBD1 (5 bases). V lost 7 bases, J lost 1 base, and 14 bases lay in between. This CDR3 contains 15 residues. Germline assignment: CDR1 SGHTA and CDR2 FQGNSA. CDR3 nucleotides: TGTGCCAGCACCCTTGGGTCAGGGTCTGGAAACACCATATATTTT. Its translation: CASTLGSGSGNTIYF.

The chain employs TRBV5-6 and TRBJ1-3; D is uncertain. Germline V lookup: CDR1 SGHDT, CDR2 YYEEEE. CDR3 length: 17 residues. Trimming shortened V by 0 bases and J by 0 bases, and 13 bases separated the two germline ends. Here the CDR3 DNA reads TGTGCCAGCAGCTTGGACCCCCGGACGGTCTCTGGAAACACCATATATTTT. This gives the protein CASSLDPRTVSGNTIYF.

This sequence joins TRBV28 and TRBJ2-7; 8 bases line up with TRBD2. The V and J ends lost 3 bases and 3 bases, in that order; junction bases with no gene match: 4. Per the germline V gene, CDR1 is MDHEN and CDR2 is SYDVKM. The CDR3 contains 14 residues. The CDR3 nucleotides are TGTGCCAGCAGTTTCGGGACTAGGAACTACGAGCAGTACTTC. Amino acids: CASSFGTRNYEQYF. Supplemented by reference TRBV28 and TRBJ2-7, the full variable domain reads DVKVTQSSRYLVKRTGEKVFLECVQDMDHENMFWYRQDPGLGLRLIYFSYDVKMKEKGDIPEGYSVSREKKERFSLILESASTNQTSMYLCASSFGTRNYEQYFGPGTRLTVT.

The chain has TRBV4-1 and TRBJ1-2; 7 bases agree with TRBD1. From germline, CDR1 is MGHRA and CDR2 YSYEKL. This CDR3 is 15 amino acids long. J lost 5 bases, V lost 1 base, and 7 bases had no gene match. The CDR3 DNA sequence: TGCGCCAGCAGCCAAGGGCAGGGGGGGGAGTATGGCTACACCTTC. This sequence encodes CASSQGQGGEYGYTF.

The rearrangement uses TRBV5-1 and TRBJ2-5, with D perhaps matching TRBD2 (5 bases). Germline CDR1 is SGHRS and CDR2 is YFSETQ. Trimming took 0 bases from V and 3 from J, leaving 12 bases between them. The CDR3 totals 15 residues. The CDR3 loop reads CASSLGGPFEETQYF. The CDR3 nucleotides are TGCGCCAGCAGCTTGGGCGGGCCCTTTGAAGAGACCCAGTACTTC.

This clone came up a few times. CDR3 region: CASSLRPGVGQPQHF. The CDR3 DNA sequence: TGCGCCAGCAGCTTGCGGCCAGGGGTCGGGCAGCCCCAGCATTTT. The rearrangement joins TRBV5-1 to TRBJ1-5; possible D gene TRBD1, 6 bases. This CDR3 has 15 residues. Trimming took 1 base from V and 7 from J, leaving 15 bases between them. In germline, CDR1 is SGHRS, CDR2 YFSETQ.

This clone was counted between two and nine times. Written as DNA, the CDR3 is TGTGCCATCAGTGACGGAGCAGCGGGCCTTTCTGGAAACACCATATATTTT. Its protein is CAISDGAAGLSGNTIYF. The chain employs TRBV10-3 and TRBJ1-3; D uncertain. This CDR3 region has 17 residues. Germline V gene data show CDR1 as ENHRY and CDR2 as SYGVKD. With 3 bases removed from V and 1 base from J, the gap between germline ends came to 16 bases.

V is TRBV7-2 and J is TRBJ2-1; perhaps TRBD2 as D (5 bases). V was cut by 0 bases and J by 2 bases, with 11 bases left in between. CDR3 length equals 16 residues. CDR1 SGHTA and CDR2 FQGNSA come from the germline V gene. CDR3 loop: CASSLAGAGTYNEQFF. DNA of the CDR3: TGTGCCAGCAGCTTAGCCGGTGCGGGCACCTACAATGAGCAGTTCTTC.

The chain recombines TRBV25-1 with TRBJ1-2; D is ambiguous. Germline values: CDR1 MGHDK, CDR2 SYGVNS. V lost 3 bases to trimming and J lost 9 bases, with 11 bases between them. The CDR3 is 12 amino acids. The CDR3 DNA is TGTGCCAGCAGTGACCCTGCTACTCGCTACACCTTC. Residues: CASSDPATRYTF.

The CDR3 bases are TGTGCCAGCAGTTTAGGTTACGAGCAGTACTTC. It translates to CASSLGYEQYF. This chain connects TRBV12-3 or TRBV12-4 to TRBJ2-7, with D unresolved. CDR3 length equals 11 residues. V was pared by 1 base and J by 4 bases, with 2 bases between.

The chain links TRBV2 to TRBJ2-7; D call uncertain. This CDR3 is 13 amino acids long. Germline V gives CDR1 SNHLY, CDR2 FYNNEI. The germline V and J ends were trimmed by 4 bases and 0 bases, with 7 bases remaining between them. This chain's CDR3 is CASSAGYSYEQYF. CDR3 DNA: TGTGCCAGCAGTGCCGGCTACTCCTACGAGCAGTACTTC.

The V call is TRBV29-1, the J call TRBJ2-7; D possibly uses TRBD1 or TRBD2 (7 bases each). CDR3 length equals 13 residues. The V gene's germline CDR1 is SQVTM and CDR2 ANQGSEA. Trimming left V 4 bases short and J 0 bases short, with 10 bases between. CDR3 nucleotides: TGCAGCGTTGGGGAGGGGGCCTCCTACGAGCAGTACTTC. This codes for CSVGEGASYEQYF.

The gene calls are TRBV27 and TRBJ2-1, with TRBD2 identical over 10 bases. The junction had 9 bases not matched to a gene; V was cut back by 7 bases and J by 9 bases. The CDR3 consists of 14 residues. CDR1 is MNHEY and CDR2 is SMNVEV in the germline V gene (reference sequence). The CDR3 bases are TGTGCCAGCACCCCTAGCGGGAGAATGAGTGAGCAGTTCTTC. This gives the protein CASTPSGRMSEQFF.

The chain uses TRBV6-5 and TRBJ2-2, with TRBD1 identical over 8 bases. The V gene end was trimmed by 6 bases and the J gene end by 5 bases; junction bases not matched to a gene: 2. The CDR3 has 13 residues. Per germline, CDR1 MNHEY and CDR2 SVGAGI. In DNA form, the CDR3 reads TGTGCCAGCAGGGACAGGGAGACCGGGGAGCTGTTTTTT. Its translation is CASRDRETGELFF.